The sequence of this T cell receptor (beta chain) was determined in a study of cytomegalovirus exposure and HLA in healthy donors. Overall study: There were fewer than 130 million unique TCR beta sequences, drawn from approximately 180 million T cells, in an earlier analysis. Genotyping showed 81% of about 370 donors falling in the Caucasian-associated ancestry cluster.

Whole-study results and caveats: Prior analysis indicated that the majority of TCR beta V segments exhibited productivity approximately 87% or approximately 30% of the time.

On this clone itself: Its antigen remains unknown.

In the PCR, 60 Vbeta and 13 Jbeta primers were used. Sequencing was performed with immunoSEQ multiplex PCR; in TCRdb, only in-frame clones are kept and a portion is missing. The table shows about 140,000 clones, with roughly 77% occurring only once. Donors had nominal health at sampling but likely had unrecorded immune exposures. The germline CDR1 and CDR2 sequences are SGHDT and YYEEEE. V trimming: 3 bases; J trimming: 3 bases; junction bases outside the gene matches: 8. This CDR3 contains 15 residues. This chain joins TRBV5-6 and TRBJ2-7; 8 nucleotides agree with TRBD1. The specimen sequenced was PBMCs. This clonotype originated in a female donor in good health and CMV-seronegative. CDR3 amino acids: CASSSPGQAVYEQYF. The CDR3 nucleotides are TGTGCCAGCAGCTCTCCGGGACAGGCGGTCTACGAGCAGTACTTC.